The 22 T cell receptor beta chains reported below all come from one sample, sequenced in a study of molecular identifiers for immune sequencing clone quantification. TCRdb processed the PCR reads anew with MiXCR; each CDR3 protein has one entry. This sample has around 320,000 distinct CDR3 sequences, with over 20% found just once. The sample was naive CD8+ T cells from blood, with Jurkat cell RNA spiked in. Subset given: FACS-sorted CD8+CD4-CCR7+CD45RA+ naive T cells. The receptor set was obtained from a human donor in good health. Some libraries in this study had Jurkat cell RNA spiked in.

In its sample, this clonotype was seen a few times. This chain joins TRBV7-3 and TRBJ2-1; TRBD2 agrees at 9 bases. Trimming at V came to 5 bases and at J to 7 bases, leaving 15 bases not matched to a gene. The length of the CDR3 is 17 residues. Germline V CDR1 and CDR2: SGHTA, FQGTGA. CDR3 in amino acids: CASSGGQLAGAGNEQFF. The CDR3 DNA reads TGTGCCAGCAGCGGTGGGCAGTTAGCGGGAGCGGGAAATGAGCAGTTCTTC.

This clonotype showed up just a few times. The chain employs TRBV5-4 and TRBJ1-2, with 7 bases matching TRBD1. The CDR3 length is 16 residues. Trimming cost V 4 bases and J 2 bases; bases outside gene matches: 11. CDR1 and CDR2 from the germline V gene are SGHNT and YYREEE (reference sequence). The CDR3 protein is CASSPKGQTNNYGYTF. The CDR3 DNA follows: TGTGCCAGCAGCCCAAAGGGACAGACTAACAACTATGGCTACACCTTC.

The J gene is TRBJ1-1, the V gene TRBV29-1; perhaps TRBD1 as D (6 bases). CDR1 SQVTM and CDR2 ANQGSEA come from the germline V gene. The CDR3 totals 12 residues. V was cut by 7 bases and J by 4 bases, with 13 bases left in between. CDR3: CSARVGGTEAFF. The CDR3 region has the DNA TGCAGCGCTAGGGTAGGGGGCACTGAAGCTTTCTTT. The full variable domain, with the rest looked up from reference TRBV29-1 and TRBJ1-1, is SAVISQKPSRDICQRGTSLTIQCQVDSQVTMMFWYRQQPGQSLTLIATANQGSEATYESGFVIDKFPISRPNLTFSTLTVSNMSPEDSSIYLCSARVGGTEAFFGQGTRLTVV.

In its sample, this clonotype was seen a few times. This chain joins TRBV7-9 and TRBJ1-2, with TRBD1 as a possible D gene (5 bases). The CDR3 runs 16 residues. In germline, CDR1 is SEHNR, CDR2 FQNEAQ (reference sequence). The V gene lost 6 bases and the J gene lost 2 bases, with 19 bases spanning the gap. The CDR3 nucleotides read TGTGCCAGCAGTCAATCGGAACGGGACGGGAACTATGGCTACACCTTC. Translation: CASSQSERDGNYGYTF.

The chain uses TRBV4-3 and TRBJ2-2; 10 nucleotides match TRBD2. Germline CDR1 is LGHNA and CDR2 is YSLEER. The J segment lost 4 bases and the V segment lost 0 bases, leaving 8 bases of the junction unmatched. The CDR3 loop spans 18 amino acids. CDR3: CASSQDGLAGASTGELFF. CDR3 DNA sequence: TGCGCCAGCAGCCAAGATGGGCTAGCGGGAGCGAGCACCGGGGAGCTGTTTTTT.

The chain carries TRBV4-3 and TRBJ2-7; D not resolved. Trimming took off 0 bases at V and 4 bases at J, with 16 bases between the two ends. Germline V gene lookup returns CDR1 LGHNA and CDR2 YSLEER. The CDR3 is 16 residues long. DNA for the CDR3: TGCGCCAGCAGCCAAGATAATGATCTGTGGCCATACGAGCAGTACTTC. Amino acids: CASSQDNDLWPYEQYF.

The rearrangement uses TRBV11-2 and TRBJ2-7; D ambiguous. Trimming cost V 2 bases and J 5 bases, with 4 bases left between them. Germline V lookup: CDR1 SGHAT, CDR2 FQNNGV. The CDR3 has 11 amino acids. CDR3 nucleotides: TGTGCCAGCAGCTTATATAACGAGCAGTACTTC. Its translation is CASSLYNEQYF.

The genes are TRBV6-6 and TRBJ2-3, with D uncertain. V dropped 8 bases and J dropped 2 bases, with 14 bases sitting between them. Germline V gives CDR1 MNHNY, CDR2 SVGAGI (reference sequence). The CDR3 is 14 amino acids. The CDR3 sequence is CASLPPRNTDTQYF. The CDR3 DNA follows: TGTGCCAGCTTACCACCGCGAAACACAGATACGCAGTATTTT.

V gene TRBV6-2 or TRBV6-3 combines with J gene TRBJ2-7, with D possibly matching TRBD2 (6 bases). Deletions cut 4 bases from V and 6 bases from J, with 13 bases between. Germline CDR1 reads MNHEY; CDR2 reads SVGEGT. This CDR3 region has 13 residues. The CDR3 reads CASSSGGRTEQYF. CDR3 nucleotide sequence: TGTGCCAGCAGTTCCGGGGGAAGGACCGAGCAGTACTTC.

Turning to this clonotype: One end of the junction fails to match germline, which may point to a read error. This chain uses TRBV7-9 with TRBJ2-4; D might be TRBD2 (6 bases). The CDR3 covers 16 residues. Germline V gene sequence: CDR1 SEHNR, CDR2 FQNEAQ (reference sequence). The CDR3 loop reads CASSPTSTVAKDIQYF. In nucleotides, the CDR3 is TGTGCCAGCAGCCCAACTAGCACGGTAGCCAAAGACATTCAGTACTTC.

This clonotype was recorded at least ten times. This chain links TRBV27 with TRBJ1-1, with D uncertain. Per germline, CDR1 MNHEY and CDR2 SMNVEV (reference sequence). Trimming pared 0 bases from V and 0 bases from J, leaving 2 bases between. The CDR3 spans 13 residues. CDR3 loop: CASSLSMNTEAFF. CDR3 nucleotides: TGTGCCAGCAGTTTATCCATGAACACTGAAGCTTTCTTT.

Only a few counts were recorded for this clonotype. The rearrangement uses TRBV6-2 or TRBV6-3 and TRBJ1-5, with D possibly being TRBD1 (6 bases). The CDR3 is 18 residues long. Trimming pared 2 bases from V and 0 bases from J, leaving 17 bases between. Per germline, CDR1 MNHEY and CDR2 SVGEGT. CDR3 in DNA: TGTGCCAGCAGTTACCTGGACAGTCCAGGATATAGCAATCAGCCCCAGCATTTT. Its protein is CASSYLDSPGYSNQPQHF.

Here the CDR3 DNA reads TGTGCCAGCAGTATAAACATGATGTTGTCCGATACGCAGTATTTT. As protein: CASSINMMLSDTQYF. The chain couples TRBV27 to TRBJ2-3; D is unclear. There are 15 residues in the CDR3. Looked up from germline, CDR1 is MNHEY and CDR2 is SMNVEV (reference sequence). Trimming stripped 5 bases from V and 6 bases from J, with 18 bases between.

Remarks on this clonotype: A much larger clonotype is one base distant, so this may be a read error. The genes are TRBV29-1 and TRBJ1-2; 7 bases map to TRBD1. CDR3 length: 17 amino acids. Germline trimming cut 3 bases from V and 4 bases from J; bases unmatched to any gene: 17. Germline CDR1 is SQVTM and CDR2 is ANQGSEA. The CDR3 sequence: CSVERWGQHVKIYGYTF. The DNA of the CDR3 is TGCAGCGTTGAGAGGTGGGGACAGCACGTTAAAATCTATGGCTACACCTTC.

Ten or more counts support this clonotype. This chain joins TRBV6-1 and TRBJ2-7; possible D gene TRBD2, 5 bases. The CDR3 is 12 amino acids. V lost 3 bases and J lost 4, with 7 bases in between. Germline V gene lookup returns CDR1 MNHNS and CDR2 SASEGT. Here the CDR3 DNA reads TGTGCCAGCAGTGATCCGGGGTACGAGCAGTACTTC. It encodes CASSDPGYEQYF.

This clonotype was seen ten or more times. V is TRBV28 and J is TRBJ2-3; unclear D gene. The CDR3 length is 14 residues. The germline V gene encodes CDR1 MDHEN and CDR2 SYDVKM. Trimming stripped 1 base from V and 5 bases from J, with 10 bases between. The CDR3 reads CASSLSFGVDTQYF. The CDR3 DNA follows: TGTGCCAGCAGTTTATCGTTTGGTGTAGATACGCAGTATTTT.

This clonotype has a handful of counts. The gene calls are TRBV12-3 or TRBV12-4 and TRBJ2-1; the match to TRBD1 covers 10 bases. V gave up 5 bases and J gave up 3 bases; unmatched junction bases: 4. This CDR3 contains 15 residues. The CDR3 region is CASSPTGGVYNEQFF. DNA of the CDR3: TGTGCCAGCAGTCCGACAGGGGGCGTCTACAATGAGCAGTTCTTC.

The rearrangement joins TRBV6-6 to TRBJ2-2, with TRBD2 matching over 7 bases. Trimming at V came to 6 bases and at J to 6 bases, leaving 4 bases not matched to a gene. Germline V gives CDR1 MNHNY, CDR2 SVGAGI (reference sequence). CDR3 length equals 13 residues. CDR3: CASSSGLAGELFF. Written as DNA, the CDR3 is TGTGCCAGCAGCTCAGGACTAGCCGGGGAGCTGTTTTTT.

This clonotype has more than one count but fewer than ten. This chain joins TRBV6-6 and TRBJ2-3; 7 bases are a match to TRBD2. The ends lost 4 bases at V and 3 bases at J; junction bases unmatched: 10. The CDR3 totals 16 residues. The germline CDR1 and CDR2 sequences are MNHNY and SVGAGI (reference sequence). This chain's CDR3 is CASSFVSGRWTDTQYF. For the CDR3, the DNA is TGTGCCAGCAGTTTTGTATCCGGGAGGTGGACAGATACGCAGTATTTT.

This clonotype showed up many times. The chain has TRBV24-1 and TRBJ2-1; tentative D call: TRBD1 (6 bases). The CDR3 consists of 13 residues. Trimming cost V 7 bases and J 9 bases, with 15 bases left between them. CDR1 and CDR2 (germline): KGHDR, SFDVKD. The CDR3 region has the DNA TGTGCCACCAGGAGCAGGGGCGAAGGTGAGCAGTTCTTC. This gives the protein CATRSRGEGEQFF.

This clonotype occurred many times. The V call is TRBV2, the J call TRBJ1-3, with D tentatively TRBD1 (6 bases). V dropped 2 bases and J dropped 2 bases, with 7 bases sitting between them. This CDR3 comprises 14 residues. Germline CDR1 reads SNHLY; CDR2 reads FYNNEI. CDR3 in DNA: TGTGCCAGCAGTGAAACAGGGACTGGAAACACCATATATTTT. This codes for CASSETGTGNTIYF.

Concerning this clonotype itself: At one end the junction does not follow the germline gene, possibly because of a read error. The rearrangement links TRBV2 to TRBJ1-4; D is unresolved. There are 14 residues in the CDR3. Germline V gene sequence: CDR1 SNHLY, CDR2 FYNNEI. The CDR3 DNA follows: TGTGCCAGCAGTGGAGCTATAACTAATGAAAGACTGTTTTTT. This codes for CASSGAITNERLFF.